This is a list of T cell receptor beta chains from one sample in a study of T cell repertoires in cytomegalovirus infection. TCRdb itself ran the reads through MiXCR, one entry per CDR3 protein. The sample has approximately 910,000 distinct CDR3 sequences, 31% seen once. Their specific antigens are unknown. The source material was cultured CD8+ T cells from PBMCs, sampled from culture after CMV antigen stimulation. The receptors here all came from a human donor in good health (CMV status not recorded). Some clones in this sample may be carry-over from other donors' samples. Both conserved end residues are part of each CDR3. The D gene is left open where the match is weak. Expanded clones are given a class, and other clones once, few, many or no size at all.

size: few; J: TRBJ1-1; V: TRBV4-1; D: .; DNA: TGCGCCAGCAGCCAAGTCCCCGAGTGGGGGGGCACTGAAGCTTTCTTT; CDR3: CASSQVPEWGGTEAFF
size: few; J: TRBJ1-1; V: TRBV28; D: .; DNA: TGTGCCAGCAGCCTAGGGTGGGGGGCAGGGATGAACACTGAAGCTTTCTTT; CDR3: CASSLGWGAGMNTEAFF
size: few; J: TRBJ2-2; V: TRBV11-2; D: .; DNA: TGTGCCAGCAGCTCCTCCTTATGGGAGCTGTTTTTT; CDR3: CASSSSLWELFF
size: .; J: TRBJ2-1; V: TRBV29-1; D: TRBD1; DNA: TGCAGCGTTAGGACAGGGGGCAATGAGCAGTTCTTC; CDR3: CSVRTGGNEQFF
size: .; J: TRBJ1-5; V: TRBV7-9; D: .; DNA: TGTGCCAGCAGCGACGGGACACCCAGCAATCAGCCCCAGCATTTT; CDR3: CASSDGTPSNQPQHF
size: .; J: TRBJ1-2; V: TRBV6-2/TRBV6-3; D: TRBD1; DNA: TGTGCCAGCAGACTTCCCGGGACAGGGAACGATGGCTACACCTTC; CDR3: CASRLPGTGNDGYTF
size: .; J: TRBJ2-1; V: TRBV4-1; D: TRBD1; DNA: TGTGCCAGCAGCCAAGATGACAGGGGTCTCTACAATGAGCAGTTCTTC; CDR3: CASSQDDRGLYNEQFF
size: few; J: TRBJ2-1; V: TRBV6-1; D: .; DNA: TGTGCCAGCATACAGGGAAGGAGCAATGAGCAGTTCTTC; CDR3: CASIQGRSNEQFF
size: .; J: TRBJ2-7; V: TRBV7-9; D: TRBD2; DNA: TGTGCCAGCAGCCCCACGCGGGAGCCGACAAGTTTC; CDR3: CASSPTREPTSF
size: .; J: TRBJ1-1; V: TRBV6-5; D: .; DNA: TGTGCCAGCGCGTTGAACCAGAACACTGAAGCTTTCTTT; CDR3: CASALNQNTEAFF
size: .; J: TRBJ1-4; V: TRBV7-9; D: .; DNA: TGTGCCAGCAGCCAACAGGTCGACAATGAAAAACTGTTTTTT; CDR3: CASSQQVDNEKLFF
size: .; J: TRBJ2-3; V: TRBV19; D: .; DNA: TGTGCCAGTAGTATAGTCGCCTTTCGGACAGTCCAAAATTCCCACGATACGCAGTATTTT; CDR3: CASSIVAFRTVQNSHDTQYF
size: few; J: TRBJ1-5; V: TRBV4-1; D: TRBD1; DNA: TGCGCCAGCAGCCCAGGACAGGGGGCCGGCAATCAGCCCCAGCATTTT; CDR3: CASSPGQGAGNQPQHF
size: .; J: TRBJ2-1; V: TRBV6-5; D: .; DNA: TGTGCCAGCAGTTACGGACAGCTAGACAATGAGCAGTTCTTC; CDR3: CASSYGQLDNEQFF
size: few; J: TRBJ2-1; V: TRBV19; D: .; DNA: TGTGCCAGTAGTATAGAAGCAGGGAGCTCCTACAATGAGCAGTTCTTC; CDR3: CASSIEAGSSYNEQFF
size: .; J: TRBJ2-1; V: TRBV7-9; D: .; DNA: TGTGCCGGCAGCCCAAAGGGGCAGGGAGGACGCAATGAGCAGTTCTTC; CDR3: CAGSPKGQGGRNEQFF
size: .; J: TRBJ2-5; V: TRBV28; D: .; DNA: TGTGCCAGCAGTTTTATGGTGGGGGAGACCCAGTACTTC; CDR3: CASSFMVGETQYF
size: few; J: TRBJ1-5; V: TRBV6-2/TRBV6-3; D: TRBD1; DNA: TGTGCCAGCAGCGCCACAGGGGGCGAGATCTTAGGGAATCAGCCCCAGCATTTT; CDR3: CASSATGGEILGNQPQHF